This TCR beta chain is from a study of blood T cell repertoires in COVID-19. About the research overall: Samples of COVID-19 (acute and convalescent) were obtained from the United States, Italy and Spain. The analysed material was cDNA or gDNA that came from T cells, B-cell-depleted T cells, or PBMCs.

Study processing details: The assay estimated nucleated cells by amplifying reference gene primers. Method: immunoSEQ multiplex PCR; TCRdb's copy keeps in-frame clones and lacks some. V and J calls and clone size are given by that table; D and trimming were obtained from the DNA. The sample shows fewer than 80,000 clones, nearly 90% of them seen only once. Sequencing was done on a sample of peripheral blood. This clonotype originated in a man aged 50-60 years with acute or convalescent COVID-19.

The CDR3 coding sequence is TGCGCCAGCAGCCAAGGGGGAGCGGGATCAACCTACAATGAGCAGTTCTTC. Its translation: CASSQGGAGSTYNEQFF. V and J are TRBV4-1 and TRBJ2-1; 7 bases line up with TRBD2. The CDR3 totals 17 residues. Trimming took 1 base from V and 2 from J; bases not matched to a gene: 8. Per the germline V gene, CDR1 is MGHRA and CDR2 is YSYEKL.